These T cell receptor beta chains were read from a single sample in a study of CD8 T cells in Susac syndrome. TCRdb independently ran MiXCR on the immunoSEQ multiplex PCR reads; one entry per CDR3 protein. The data hold under 110,000 distinct CDR3 sequences, with 94% observed a single time. The sequenced sample consisted of CD8+ T cells from PBMCs. These receptors were collected from a human donor with Susac syndrome. CDR3s include the opening cysteine and the closing phenylalanine or tryptophan. A D gene is named only where the DNA matches it firmly. Where a row states a size, it is once, few, many or the class of an expanded clone; other rows omit it.

TRBV20-1	.	TRBJ2-2	.	TGCAGTGCTAGAAGGCAGGGCTCCGGGGAGCTGTTTTTT	CSARRQGSGELFF
TRBV7-6	once	TRBJ2-1	.	TGTGCCAGCACCCCAGGGGGGCGGAGTGAGCAGTTCTTC	CASTPGGRSEQFF
TRBV9	once	TRBJ1-6	.	TGTGCCAGCAGCGCCCAGGGTGTTAATTCACCCCTCCACTTT	CASSAQGVNSPLHF
TRBV7-9	.	TRBJ1-1	.	TGTGCCAGCAGCTTACAGTACGGGAACACTGAAGCTTTCTTT	CASSLQYGNTEAFF
TRBV4-3	.	TRBJ1-5	.	TGCGCCAGCAGCCAAGATTCTCGGGGGAGGTTCAGCAATCAGCCCCAGCATTTT	CASSQDSRGRFSNQPQHF
TRBV5-6	.	TRBJ2-1	TRBD2	TGTGCCAGCAGCTTGGAGGCTAGCGGGGGCAATGAGCAGTTCTTC	CASSLEASGGNEQFF
TRBV12-3/TRBV12-4	.	TRBJ1-4	.	TGTGCCAGCAGCCCCGACAGGAGGCGCCGGTTTTTT	CASSPDRRRRFF
TRBV5-4	.	TRBJ2-1	TRBD2	TGTGCCAGCAGCCAAAGGGCGGGGGGTCCCTACAATGAGCAGTTCTTC	CASSQRAGGPYNEQFF
TRBV13	few	TRBJ2-7	.	TGTGCCAGCAGCTTAGGGCGGGCCTACGAGCAGTACTTC	CASSLGRAYEQYF
TRBV9	.	TRBJ2-1	TRBD1	TGTGCCAGCAGCGCGCCGACAGGGGCGAATGAGCAGTTCTTC	CASSAPTGANEQFF
TRBV24-1	.	TRBJ2-2	TRBD1	TGTGCCACCATGGGACAGGGGAGGACCGGGGAGCTGTTTTTT	CATMGQGRTGELFF
TRBV4-1	.	TRBJ1-1	TRBD1	TGCGCCAGCAGCTTACTAACAGGGGTGAACACTGAAGCTTTCTTT	CASSLLTGVNTEAFF
TRBV6-6	.	TRBJ2-7	.	TGTGCCAGCAGTCCCCGGGGGGCCCCCTACGAGCAGTACTTC	CASSPRGAPYEQYF
TRBV20-1	.	TRBJ2-3	.	TGCAGTGCTAGTCCGGGACTCCCCACAGATACGCAGTATTTT	CSASPGLPTDTQYF
TRBV9	few	TRBJ2-7	.	TGTGCCAGCAGCGTAGGGGACGACGGACCCTACGAGCAGTACTTC	CASSVGDDGPYEQYF
TRBV3-1	.	TRBJ2-1	.	TGTGCCAGCAGCCAAGGGGGTTTGGTTAATGAGCAGTTCTTC	CASSQGGLVNEQFF
TRBV9	.	TRBJ1-4	.	TGTGCCAGCTCGAGCAGTCAGGCTGAAAAACTGTTTTTT	CASSSSQAEKLFF
TRBV4-1	many	TRBJ2-5	.	TGCGCCAGCAGCCAAGAACAGAGGTCAGAGACCCAGTACTTC	CASSQEQRSETQYF
TRBV7-2	.	TRBJ2-5	.	TGTGCCAGCAGCTTAAACAAAAAAGAGACCCAGTACTTC	CASSLNKKETQYF
TRBV27	.	TRBJ1-2	.	TGTGCCAGCGGGACGGACTATGGCTACACCTTC	CASGTDYGYTF
TRBV2	.	TRBJ1-2	.	TGTGCCAGCAGTGAGGACACCTCCAACTATGGCTACACCTTC	CASSEDTSNYGYTF
TRBV9	.	TRBJ2-5	.	TGTGCCAGCAGCGTCGAGGGGAGGATCCAAGAGACCCAGTACTTC	CASSVEGRIQETQYF
TRBV12-3/TRBV12-4	.	TRBJ2-5	.	TGTGCCAGCAGTCCGCATCCCCTCGGGTTCCAAGAGACCCAGTACTTC	CASSPHPLGFQETQYF
TRBV7-9	once	TRBJ1-2	TRBD1	TGTGCCAGCAGCTTCCGGGACAGGGGCCTCTATGGCTACACCTTC	CASSFRDRGLYGYTF
TRBV9	.	TRBJ2-7	.	TGTGCCAGCAGCGAAAATGACGGGGAGCAGTACTTC	CASSENDGEQYF
TRBV15	.	TRBJ2-1	.	TGTGCCACCAGCAGAGATCTGGCTAGTACCACCAATGAGCAGTTCTTC	CATSRDLASTTNEQFF
TRBV9	.	TRBJ2-7	.	TGTGCCAGCAGCGTAAGTGGTAAGGACGAGCAGTACTTC	CASSVSGKDEQYF
TRBV27	once	TRBJ2-7	.	TGTGCCAGCAGTTCGCTGGGATCAGACCACGAGCAGTACTTC	CASSSLGSDHEQYF
TRBV20-1	.	TRBJ1-1	.	TGCAGTGCTGGGTCGACAGTACTGAACACTGAAGCTTTCTTT	CSAGSTVLNTEAFF
TRBV27	.	TRBJ2-5	.	TGTGCCAGCAGTTTGAGTACAGGGCCACAAGAGACCCAGTACTTC	CASSLSTGPQETQYF
TRBV20-1	.	TRBJ2-7	.	TGCAGTGCTAGAGGGGACCGATTGGATCCCTACGAGCAGTACTTC	CSARGDRLDPYEQYF
TRBV20-1	.	TRBJ2-7	.	TGCAGTGCTTCGGGACGGGCTGACTCCTACGAGCAGTACTTC	CSASGRADSYEQYF
TRBV12-3/TRBV12-4	.	TRBJ1-2	.	TGTGCCAGCAGTGGGGGAGGACATGACTATGGCTACACCTTC	CASSGGGHDYGYTF
TRBV7-2	few	TRBJ1-2	TRBD1	TGTGCCAGCGACAGGGGGGCCTATGGCTACACCTTC	CASDRGAYGYTF
TRBV27	.	TRBJ2-7	TRBD2	TGTGCCAGCCGACGGAAGGTTAGCGGGGGGTCCTACGAGCAGTACTTC	CASRRKVSGGSYEQYF